What follows are 20 T cell receptor beta chains derived from one specimen sequenced in a study of CD8+ T cells in alopecia areata. Extraction of RNA preceded its reverse transcription into cDNA, which served as the sequencing template. TCRdb's table, derived via immunoSEQ multiplex PCR, lists solely in-frame clones and lacks some. The repertoire consists of around 140,000 clones, with roughly 50% occurring once and the leading ten covering about 6.3%. Sequencing was done on a sample of CD4+ T cells sorted from blood. The receptors stem from a human donor with alopecia areata.

This clone showed up just a few times. CDR3 sequence reads: CSAATPLSGHEQFF. The DNA of the CDR3 is TGCAGCGCCGCAACCCCTCTTTCGGGGCATGAGCAGTTCTTC. The rearrangement links TRBV29-1 to TRBJ2-1; perhaps D is TRBD1 or TRBD2 (5 bases each). Trimming shortened V by 7 bases and J by 8 bases, and 21 bases separated the two germline ends. Germline CDR1 reads SQVTM; CDR2 reads ANQGSEA. The CDR3 spans 14 residues.

This chain links TRBV29-1 with TRBJ2-5, with TRBD2 matching over 8 bases. The CDR3 contains 13 residues. Trimming cost V 5 bases and J 4 bases; bases outside gene matches: 6. The germline V gene has CDR1 SQVTM and CDR2 ANQGSEA. The CDR3 DNA reads TGCAGCGTTTCCCCGGGGGGGTTAGAGACCCAGTACTTC. It yields the protein CSVSPGGLETQYF.

The V call is TRBV4-1, the J call TRBJ2-1, with 7 positions matching TRBD2. The length of the CDR3 is 15 residues. Germline CDR1 is MGHRA and CDR2 is YSYEKL. J lost 1 base, V lost 7 bases, and 7 bases had no gene match. The CDR3 sequence: CASIRLAASYNEQFF. CDR3 nucleotide sequence: TGCGCCAGCATCCGACTAGCCGCTTCCTACAATGAGCAGTTCTTC.

This chain connects TRBV20-1 to TRBJ2-5; D unclear. CDR3 length equals 11 residues. Trimming removed 1 base at V and 10 bases at J, with 10 bases between. The germline gives CDR1 DFQATT, CDR2 SNEGSKA (reference sequence). CDR3 DNA: TGCAGTGCTAGAGTAGTGATGGGCCAGTACTTC. Translated, it gives CSARVVMGQYF.

This chain uses TRBV6-6 with TRBJ2-1; the D gene is possibly TRBD2 (6 bases). V shed 1 base and J shed 4 bases, with 14 bases lying between them. CDR1 and CDR2 (germline): MNHNY, SVGAGI (reference sequence). CDR3 length: 16 residues. CDR3 loop: CASSYLAGLPYNEQFF. DNA of the CDR3: TGTGCCAGCAGTTACTTAGCAGGACTACCATACAATGAGCAGTTCTTC.

The J gene is TRBJ2-2, the V gene TRBV14, with TRBD2 identical over 12 bases. V shed 4 bases, J shed 4 bases, and the junction held 4 bases outside the gene matches. The length of the CDR3 is 16 residues. Germline CDR1 SGHDN, CDR2 FVKESK. The CDR3 nucleotides read TGTGCCAGCAGCCCACTAGCGGGAGGAAGCACCGGGGAGCTGTTTTTT. Amino acids: CASSPLAGGSTGELFF.

The J gene is TRBJ1-2, the V gene TRBV19, with D possibly being TRBD1 (6 bases). The CDR3 contains 12 residues. The V and J ends lost 5 bases and 6 bases respectively, with 10 bases between them. Germline CDR1 and CDR2: LNHDA and SQIVND (reference sequence). The CDR3, as DNA: TGTGCCAGTAGTCGGACAGAGCATGGCTACACCTTC. This gives the protein CASSRTEHGYTF.

The sample holds one count of this clone. The chain has TRBV6-5 and TRBJ2-5; D is undetermined. Germline CDR1 MNHEY, CDR2 SVGAGI. This CDR3 comprises 11 residues. V was shortened by 6 bases and J by 4 bases, with 6 bases between the two germline ends. The CDR3 sequence: CASRISETQYF. The CDR3 DNA sequence: TGTGCCAGCAGAATTTCAGAGACCCAGTACTTC.

The CDR3 here is CASLRTGHGYTF. The CDR3 bases are TGTGCCAGCCTTCGGACAGGGCATGGCTACACCTTC. The J gene is TRBJ1-2, the V gene TRBV2; 8 bases are shared with TRBD1. This CDR3 contains 12 residues. Trimming took 8 bases from V and 6 from J; bases not matched to a gene: 5. Germline V gene data show CDR1 as SNHLY and CDR2 as FYNNEI. Filled out from reference TRBV2 and TRBJ1-2, the complete variable domain reads EPEVTQTPSHQVTQMGQEVILRCVPISNHLYFYWYRQILGQKVEFLVSFYNNEISEKSEIFDDQFSVERPDGSNFTLKIRSTKLEDSAMYFCASLRTGHGYTFGSGTRLTVV.

V and J are TRBV5-6 and TRBJ2-5, with 8 bases identical to TRBD1. There are 13 residues in the CDR3. CDR1 SGHDT and CDR2 YYEEEE come from the germline V gene. Unmatched junction bases numbered 3, after V lost 3 bases and J lost 5 bases. This CDR3 is CASSYTGGETQYF. The CDR3 DNA is TGTGCCAGCAGCTATACAGGGGGGGAGACCCAGTACTTC.

This clone is a singleton in its sample. This sequence joins TRBV10-3 and TRBJ2-1, with D tentatively TRBD1 (7 bases). V gave up 3 bases and J gave up 1 base, with 10 bases separating them. The length of the CDR3 is 15 residues. Per germline, CDR1 ENHRY and CDR2 SYGVKD. CDR3 amino acids: CAISDQGGSYNEQFF. The CDR3 DNA follows: TGTGCCATCAGTGATCAGGGGGGATCCTACAATGAGCAGTTCTTC.

The V call is TRBV30, the J call TRBJ2-1; D is possibly TRBD2 (6 bases). With 4 bases removed from V and 3 bases from J, the gap between germline ends came to 10 bases. Germline lookup yields CDR1 GTSNPN and CDR2 SVGIG (reference sequence). The CDR3 covers 13 residues. This CDR3 is CAWTLASYNEQFF. The CDR3 bases are TGTGCCTGGACCCTAGCGAGCTACAATGAGCAGTTCTTC.

The V and J genes are TRBV7-9 and TRBJ2-5; D is perhaps TRBD1 (5 bases). The CDR3 length is 15 residues. Germline values: CDR1 SEHNR, CDR2 FQNEAQ (reference sequence). V was shortened by 5 bases and J by 4 bases, with 17 bases between the two germline ends. The CDR3, as DNA: TGTGCCAGCAGCCAAACTTCAGGGTCTGCAGAGACCCAGTACTTC. It encodes CASSQTSGSAETQYF.

This clone was seen a few times. The chain couples TRBV7-2 to TRBJ2-3, with D unclear. Germline-derived CDR1 and CDR2 are SGHTA and FQGNSA. Trimming shortened V by 1 base and J by 0 bases, and 5 bases separated the two germline ends. The CDR3 runs 14 residues. The CDR3 DNA reads as TGTGCCAGCAGCTTAGTAGGTAGCACAGATACGCAGTATTTT. Protein product: CASSLVGSTDTQYF.

The chain uses TRBV7-9 and TRBJ2-5; 7 nucleotides match TRBD2. There are 15 residues in the CDR3. Germline V gene lookup returns CDR1 SEHNR and CDR2 FQNEAQ (reference sequence). Trimming at V came to 5 bases and at J to 2 bases, leaving 8 bases not matched to a gene. DNA of the CDR3: TGTGCCAGCAGCCGCCTAGCGGAGGGACAAGAGACCCAGTACTTC. Translating gives CASSRLAEGQETQYF.

The J gene is TRBJ1-2, the V gene TRBV6-5; 7 nucleotides align to TRBD1. The CDR3 contains 15 residues. V shed 7 bases and J 5 bases; nucleotides not matched to a gene: 13. Looked up from germline, CDR1 is MNHEY and CDR2 is SVGAGI. In nucleotides, the CDR3 is TGTGCCAGCACCCCGGTAGGGGGCTCGGCGTATGGCTACACCTTC. Its protein product is CASTPVGGSAYGYTF.

This clone appeared a few times. V and J are TRBV29-1 and TRBJ2-4; D remains unclear. Germline CDR1 SQVTM, CDR2 ANQGSEA. Trimming removed 8 bases from V and 3 bases from J, with 8 bases in between. This CDR3 region has 11 residues. The CDR3 nucleotides read TGCAGCCTCCAGGTCAAAAACATTCAGTACTTC. It translates to CSLQVKNIQYF.

The chain has TRBV9 and TRBJ2-3; tentatively, D is TRBD1 (5 bases). The CDR3 extends over 14 amino acids. Looked up from germline, CDR1 is SGDLS and CDR2 is YYNGEE. Trimming took 2 bases from V and 3 from J, leaving 10 bases between them. In DNA, the CDR3 is TGTGCCAGCAGCGTTCAGGGTTTTACAGATACGCAGTATTTT. Protein product: CASSVQGFTDTQYF.

This clone has more than one count but fewer than ten. The gene calls are TRBV2 and TRBJ2-7, with 10 bases identical to TRBD1. This CDR3 spans 14 amino acids. The V gene's germline CDR1 is SNHLY and CDR2 FYNNEI. Trimming cost V 9 bases and J 3 bases; bases outside gene matches: 8. DNA for the CDR3: TGTGCCAGTGATGCCGGACAGGGGGTCTACGAGCAGTACTTC. Translation gives CASDAGQGVYEQYF.

The CDR3: CSVGRDSSGNTIYF. CDR3 in DNA: TGCAGCGTTGGTAGGGACAGCTCTGGAAACACCATATATTTT. The chain employs TRBV29-1 and TRBJ1-3, with TRBD1 matching over 7 bases. Germline CDR1 and CDR2: SQVTM and ANQGSEA. The CDR3 spans 14 residues. The trim removed 4 bases at V and 0 bases at J, leaving 3 bases unmatched.